The clone carrying this TCR beta chain appeared a few times. Treatment denoted: oral pan-JAK inhibitor, 5-10 mg twice daily. The germline CDR1 and CDR2 sequences are MNHEY and SVGAGI. The CDR3 spans 13 residues. Germline trimming cut 11 bases from V and 7 bases from J; bases unmatched to any gene: 8. Isolated RNA was reverse transcribed into cDNA used as the sequencing template. Some clones are missing from TCRdb's copy, which holds only in-frame ones; the method was immunoSEQ multiplex PCR. Among under 200,000 clones listed, around three fifths were seen once. The data belong to a study of CD8+ T cells in alopecia areata.

The sample consisted of CD4+ T cells sorted from blood, taken at week 24, from a patient treated with tofacitinib. The chain combines TRBV6-5 with TRBJ1-6; 7 positions match TRBD1. The clonotype was recovered from a human donor with alopecia areata. CDR3 nucleotides: TGTGCCGGTACGGACAGGTACAATTCACCCCTCCACTTT. The encoded protein is CAGTDRYNSPLHF.